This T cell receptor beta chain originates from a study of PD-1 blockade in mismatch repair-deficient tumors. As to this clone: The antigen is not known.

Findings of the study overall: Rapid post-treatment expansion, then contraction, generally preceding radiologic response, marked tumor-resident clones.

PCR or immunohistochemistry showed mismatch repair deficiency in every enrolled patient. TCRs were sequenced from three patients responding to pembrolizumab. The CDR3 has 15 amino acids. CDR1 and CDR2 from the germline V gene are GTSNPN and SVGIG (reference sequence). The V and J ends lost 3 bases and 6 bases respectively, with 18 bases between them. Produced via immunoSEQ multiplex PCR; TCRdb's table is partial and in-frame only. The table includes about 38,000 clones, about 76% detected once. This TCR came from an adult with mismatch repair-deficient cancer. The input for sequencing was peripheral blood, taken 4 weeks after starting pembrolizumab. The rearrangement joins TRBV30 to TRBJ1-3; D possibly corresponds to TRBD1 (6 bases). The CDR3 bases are TGTGCCTGGAGCCCCGGGAGTGGGGGGGCAAACACCATATATTTT. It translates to CAWSPGSGGANTIYF.